Reported below is one T cell receptor beta chain. What it recognizes is unknown. This entry comes from a study of radiotherapy plus CTLA-4 blockade in lung cancer. Findings and limits, study-wide: Alongside interferon-beta, early blood T cell clone dynamics were reportedly the best predictor of response. Radiotherapy plus ipilimumab was followed by expansion in blood of tumor-derived TCR clones.

The assay was immunoSEQ multiplex PCR, and TCRdb's table has in-frame clones only and misses some. The sample lists about 110,000 clones, 85% occurring once. The CDR3 length is 13 residues. V dropped 4 bases and J dropped 6 bases, with 11 bases sitting between them. The V gene's germline CDR1 is SGHNT and CDR2 YENEEA. Sequences were derived from peripheral blood, sampled from a patient treated with radiotherapy plus ipilimumab. The clonotype originates from a human donor with non-small cell lung cancer that progressed on radiotherapy plus ipilimumab. Some clones in this sample may be carry-over from other donors' samples. The chain links TRBV11-3 to TRBJ2-3; no definite D call. CDR3 region: CASSSPMDDTQYF. The CDR3 DNA follows: TGTGCCAGCAGCTCCCCGATGGATGATACGCAGTATTTT.